This TCR beta chain was sequenced for a study of blood T cell repertoires in COVID-19. On the study more broadly: Italy, Spain and the United States were the sources of the convalescent and acute COVID-19 samples. In each case, the material was cDNA or gDNA derived from T cells, B-cell-depleted T cells, or PBMCs.

V was clipped by 4 bases and J by 9 bases, with 16 bases between them. The germline gives CDR1 LGHDT, CDR2 YNNKEL (reference sequence). CDR3 length equals 15 residues. Study processing details: By means of reference gene primer amplification, nucleated cell counts were estimated. Measured with immunoSEQ multiplex PCR; TCRdb has only the in-frame clones, and not every one. That table gives V, J and clone size, and the DNA gave D and trimming. This table has approximately 120,000 clones, around three quarters appearing once. The chain is built from TRBV3-1 (or the pseudogene TRBV3-2) and TRBJ1-6; D is possibly TRBD1 (5 bases). This sequence was found in a human donor in a cohort sampled during active or convalescent COVID-19. Sample: peripheral blood. The CDR3 bases are TGTGCCAGCAGCCTATACGGACACCAAGGTTCACCCCTCCACTTT. Translated: CASSLYGHQGSPLHF.